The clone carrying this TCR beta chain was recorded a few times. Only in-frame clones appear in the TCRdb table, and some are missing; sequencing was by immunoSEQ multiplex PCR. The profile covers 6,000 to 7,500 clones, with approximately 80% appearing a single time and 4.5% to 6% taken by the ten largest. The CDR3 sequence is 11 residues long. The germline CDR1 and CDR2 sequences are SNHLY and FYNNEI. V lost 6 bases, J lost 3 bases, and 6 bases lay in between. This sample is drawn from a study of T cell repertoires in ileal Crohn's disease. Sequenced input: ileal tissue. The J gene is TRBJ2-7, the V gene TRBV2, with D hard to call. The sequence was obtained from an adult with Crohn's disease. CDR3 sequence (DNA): TGTGCCAGCAGGGAGTACTACGAGCAGTACTTC. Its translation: CASREYYEQYF.